This passage covers 20 T cell receptor beta chains from one sample sequenced in a study of blood T cell repertoires in COVID-19. Assay: immunoSEQ multiplex PCR; the TCRdb copy retains only in-frame clones and omits some. The sample has about 230,000 clones, 80% to 90% seen once. Material for sequencing was peripheral blood. The source is a man aged 45 to 65 with COVID-19, enrolled during active disease.

The V gene is TRBV7-2, the J gene TRBJ1-1; D perhaps matches TRBD1 (6 bases). Per the germline V gene, CDR1 is SGHTA and CDR2 is FQGNSA. The CDR3 sequence is 15 residues long. V lost 5 bases to trimming and J lost 0 bases, with 13 bases between them. The DNA for the CDR3 is TGTGCCAGCAGCCCGAGACAGGACCTGAACACTGAAGCTTTCTTT. This encodes CASSPRQDLNTEAFF. The complete variable domain, with remaining parts taken from reference TRBV7-2 and TRBJ1-1, reads GAGVSQSPSNKVTEKGKDVELRCDPISGHTALYWYRQSLGQGLEFLIYFQGNSAPDKSGLPSDRFSAERTGGSVSTLTIQRTQQEDSAVYLCASSPRQDLNTEAFFGQGTRLTVV.

V gene TRBV18 combines with J gene TRBJ2-7; D might be TRBD1 (6 bases). The germline CDR1 and CDR2 sequences are KGHSH and LQKENI. V dropped 1 base and J dropped 4 bases, with 20 bases sitting between them. CDR3 length: 17 amino acids. DNA for the CDR3: TGTGCCAGCTCACCACAGGCAATGGGGGCCGTTACGTACGAGCAGTACTTC. Protein sequence: CASSPQAMGAVTYEQYF.

The gene calls are TRBV28 and TRBJ1-4; D might be TRBD1 (5 bases). Trimming cost V 3 bases and J 7 bases, with 12 bases left between them. The CDR3 runs 14 residues. The V gene's germline CDR1 is MDHEN and CDR2 SYDVKM. CDR3 loop: CASSLSRGSEKLFF. CDR3 in DNA: TGTGCCAGCAGTTTGTCCCGGGGGAGTGAAAAACTGTTTTTT.

The chain recombines TRBV3-1 (or the pseudogene TRBV3-2) with TRBJ2-1; TRBD2 aligns across 10 bases. Germline assignment: CDR1 LGHDT and CDR2 YNNKEL (reference sequence). The ends lost 3 bases at V and 6 bases at J; junction bases unmatched: 8. The CDR3 loop spans 16 amino acids. DNA for the CDR3: TGTGCCAGCAGCCAGGAAGCGGGAGGGCCTGTCAATGAGCAGTTCTTC. It encodes CASSQEAGGPVNEQFF.

The CDR3 sequence is CASTKTSGRAGETQYF. For the CDR3, the DNA is TGTGCCAGCACCAAGACTAGCGGAAGGGCAGGGGAGACCCAGTACTTC. The gene calls are TRBV28 and TRBJ2-5, with 9 bases identical to TRBD2. Trimming took 7 bases from V and 5 from J; bases not matched to a gene: 14. The CDR3 consists of 16 residues. CDR1 is MDHEN, CDR2 SYDVKM, per germline.

Written as DNA, the CDR3 is TGTGCCAGCAGGCCCTGGGGGTTGCGACAGGGCGGTCCTGAAGCTTTCTTT. It specifies CASRPWGLRQGGPEAFF. The chain employs TRBV11-2 and TRBJ1-1; 7 nucleotides agree with TRBD1. Germline V CDR1 and CDR2: SGHAT, FQNNGV. The CDR3 is made up of 17 amino acids. Germline trimming cut 6 bases from V and 6 bases from J; bases unmatched to any gene: 19. Drawing the rest from reference TRBV11-2 and TRBJ1-1, the complete variable domain is EAGVAQSPRYKIIEKRQSVAFWCNPISGHATLYWYQQILGQGPKLLIQFQNNGVVDDSQLPKDRFSAERLKGVDSTLKIQPAKLEDSAVYLCASRPWGLRQGGPEAFFGQGTRLTVV.

The chain combines TRBV6-5 with TRBJ2-7, with D possibly TRBD1 on 7 matching bases. Trimming shortened V by 5 bases and J by 2 bases, and 13 bases separated the two germline ends. This CDR3 spans 14 amino acids. Germline V gives CDR1 MNHEY, CDR2 SVGAGI. CDR3 coding DNA: TGTGCCAGCAGTATGGCCAGGGGGGCCTACGAGCAGTACTTC. Protein sequence: CASSMARGAYEQYF.

Written as DNA, the CDR3 is TGTGCCAGCAGCCTCCGAAGGACTAGCGCCCAAGAGACCCAGTACTTC. This codes for CASSLRRTSAQETQYF. The rearrangement uses TRBV11-1 and TRBJ2-5; 9 bases match TRBD2. CDR1 and CDR2 (germline): SGHAT, FQDESV (reference sequence). The CDR3 is made up of 16 amino acids. V shed 5 bases and J 1 base; nucleotides not matched to a gene: 8.

V usage is TRBV28 and J usage is TRBJ2-5; 13 nucleotides line up with TRBD2. Germline CDR1 and CDR2: MDHEN and SYDVKM. There are 16 residues in the CDR3. V lost 4 bases to trimming and J lost 3 bases; unmatched junction nucleotides: 5. CDR3 protein: CASSSLAGGRKETQYF. The CDR3 DNA follows: TGTGCCAGCAGTTCACTAGCGGGGGGGAGGAAAGAGACCCAGTACTTC.

The chain employs TRBV7-3 and TRBJ1-6; D uncertain. This CDR3 has 13 amino acids. CDR1 is SGHTA and CDR2 is FQGTGA in the germline V gene. Trimming removed 2 bases from V and 5 bases from J, with 4 bases in between. The chain's CDR3 is CASSLVDNSPLHF. CDR3 sequence (DNA): TGTGCCAGCAGCTTAGTAGATAATTCACCCCTCCACTTT.

The chain couples TRBV6-4 to TRBJ2-1; weak D call: TRBD2 (7 bases). Germline-derived CDR1 and CDR2 are MRHNA and SNTAGT. The CDR3 totals 14 residues. The V and J ends lost 6 bases and 9 bases respectively, with 18 bases between them. The CDR3 region has the DNA TGTGCCAGCAGGGATAACGGGGGGCCGGGTGAGCAGTTCTTC. Protein sequence: CASRDNGGPGEQFF.

The sample holds a few counts of this clone. V usage is TRBV3-1 (or the pseudogene TRBV3-2) and J usage is TRBJ1-6; maybe TRBD1 (6 bases). From germline, CDR1 is LGHDT and CDR2 YNNKEL (reference sequence). V was clipped by 2 bases and J by 9 bases, with 8 bases between them. The CDR3 covers 13 residues. The CDR3 loop is CASSQKQGSPLHF. As DNA, the CDR3 is TGTGCCAGCAGCCAAAAACAGGGTTCACCCCTCCACTTT.

The gene calls are TRBV11-3 and TRBJ2-7, with a weak D call TRBD2 (6 bases). V lost 1 base and J lost 0, with 10 bases in between. The CDR3 runs 15 residues. Germline CDR1 is SGHNT and CDR2 is YENEEA. The CDR3 region has the DNA TGTGCCAGCAGCTTAGCCCACGGGGGCTCCTACGAGCAGTACTTC. Protein product: CASSLAHGGSYEQYF. Full variable domain (outside the CDR3, taken from reference TRBV11-3 and TRBJ2-7): EAGVVQSPRYKIIEKKQPVAFWCNPISGHNTLYWYLQNLGQGPELLIRYENEEAVDDSQLPKDRFSAERLKGVDSTLKIQPAELGDSAVYLCASSLAHGGSYEQYFGPGTRLTVT.

The V gene is TRBV19, the J gene TRBJ1-6, with TRBD1 matching over 8 bases. The V gene's germline CDR1 is LNHDA and CDR2 SQIVND (reference sequence). The J segment lost 8 bases and the V segment lost 3 bases, leaving 6 bases of the junction unmatched. There are 15 residues in the CDR3. Here the CDR3 DNA reads TGTGCCAGTAGTATGGGGGACAGGACTTATTCACCCCTCCACTTT. This codes for CASSMGDRTYSPLHF. Full variable domain (missing parts from reference TRBV19 and TRBJ1-6): DGGITQSPKYLFRKEGQNVTLSCEQNLNHDAMYWYRQDPGQGLRLIYYSQIVNDFQKGDIAEGYSVSREKKESFPLTVTSAQKNPTAFYLCASSMGDRTYSPLHFGNGTRLTVT.

The chain's CDR3 is CASSEEDGTAYGYTF. In nucleotides, the CDR3 is TGTGCCAGCAGTGAAGAAGATGGGACAGCTTATGGCTACACCTTC. The chain couples TRBV6-1 to TRBJ1-2; 7 nucleotides agree with TRBD1. With 1 base clipped from V and 5 bases from J, the junction kept 7 bases outside the gene matches. The CDR3 covers 15 residues. Germline V gene data show CDR1 as MNHNS and CDR2 as SASEGT.

The V gene is TRBV24-1, the J gene TRBJ2-5, with D perhaps TRBD2 (7 bases). Germline CDR1 reads KGHDR; CDR2 reads SFDVKD. This CDR3 has 15 residues. V shed 3 bases and J shed 4 bases, with 14 bases lying between them. The CDR3 protein is CATSDARGAGETQYF. The CDR3 bases are TGTGCCACCAGTGATGCACGGGGGGCGGGAGAGACCCAGTACTTC.

V gene TRBV24-1 combines with J gene TRBJ2-2; no firm D call. CDR1 KGHDR and CDR2 SFDVKD come from the germline V gene. Trimming shortened V by 5 bases and J by 0 bases, and 9 bases separated the two germline ends. The CDR3 length is 15 residues. In nucleotides, the CDR3 is TGTGCCACCAGTGGGCGGAAGACGAACACCGGGGAGCTGTTTTTT. This sequence encodes CATSGRKTNTGELFF.

The V and J genes are TRBV18 and TRBJ1-1, with 7 bases matching TRBD1. This CDR3 has 15 amino acids. Trimming took 2 bases from V and 0 from J; bases not matched to a gene: 3. Germline CDR1 is KGHSH and CDR2 is LQKENI. CDR3: CASSPTTGMNTEAFF. CDR3 sequence (DNA): TGTGCCAGCTCACCAACGACAGGGATGAACACTGAAGCTTTCTTT. Looking up the rest from reference TRBV18 and TRBJ1-1 gives the full variable domain: NAGVMQNPRHLVRRRGQEARLRCSPMKGHSHVYWYRQLPEEGLKFMVYLQKENIIDESGMPKERFSAEFPKEGPSILRIQQVVRGDSAAYFCASSPTTGMNTEAFFGQGTRLTVV.

This chain uses TRBV6-6 with TRBJ2-4, with 8 bases aligning to TRBD1. J was trimmed by 1 base and V by 5 bases; bases with no gene match: 4. There are 15 residues in the CDR3. CDR1 and CDR2 (germline): MNHNY, SVGAGI (reference sequence). The CDR3 DNA sequence: TGTGCCAGCAGTACGGACAGGGTGGCCAAAAACATTCAGTACTTC. Amino acid sequence: CASSTDRVAKNIQYF.

V usage is TRBV7-3 and J usage is TRBJ2-1; TRBD1 might be the D (6 bases). Per germline, CDR1 SGHTA and CDR2 FQGTGA. V lost 3 bases and J 5 bases, leaving 17 bases between the germline ends. There are 16 residues in the CDR3. CDR3 amino acids: CASSFAARGKNNEQFF. The CDR3 DNA reads as TGTGCCAGCAGCTTCGCGGCCAGGGGAAAAAACAATGAGCAGTTCTTC.